This T cell receptor (beta chain) came from a study of blood T cell repertoires in COVID-19. Overall study: Specimens from acute and convalescent COVID-19 originated in the United States, Italy and Spain.

In the original workflow: From reference gene primer amplification, estimates of nucleated cell counts were derived. Method: immunoSEQ multiplex PCR; TCRdb's copy keeps in-frame clones and lacks some. V and J calls and clone size are copied from that table; D and trimming were computed from the DNA. The sample carries about 120,000 clones, about 83% recorded once. From germline, CDR1 is SEHNR and CDR2 FQNEAQ (reference sequence). The CDR3 loop spans 12 amino acids. V dropped 2 bases and J dropped 6 bases, with 7 bases sitting between them. The chain carries TRBV7-9 and TRBJ1-2, with D perhaps TRBD1 (6 bases). This TCR was recovered from a woman aged 45 to 65 with acute or convalescent COVID-19. Specimen: peripheral blood. The CDR3 region is CASSLKGDGYTF. CDR3 in DNA: TGTGCCAGCAGCTTAAAGGGGGATGGCTACACCTTC.